What follows are 20 T cell receptor beta chains derived from one specimen sequenced in a study of control samples from healthy donors and cancer patients. The method was immunoSEQ multiplex PCR; TCRdb's version includes in-frame clones alone and lacks a portion of them. This table holds around 130,000 clones, just under 90% found once. Sample: blood. All receptors derive from a man aged 30-40 years in good health.

J is TRBJ1-2 and V is TRBV24-1; 7 positions match TRBD1. The CDR3 consists of 14 residues. Germline V gene lookup returns CDR1 KGHDR and CDR2 SFDVKD. Trimming removed 2 bases from V and 7 bases from J; junction bases left unmatched: 6. For the CDR3, the DNA is TGTGCCACCAGTGATTCATTAGGGGGCGGTGGCTACACCTTC. Encoded protein: CATSDSLGGGGYTF.

The chain employs TRBV6-6 and TRBJ1-4, with D possibly TRBD1 on 5 matching bases. Germline CDR1 is MNHNY and CDR2 is SVGAGI (reference sequence). V shed 2 bases and J shed 0 bases, with 7 bases lying between them. This CDR3 has 15 residues. CDR3 region: CASSYVGATNEKLFF. The CDR3 nucleotides read TGTGCCAGCAGTTACGTGGGGGCAACTAATGAAAAACTGTTTTTT.

This chain links TRBV29-1 with TRBJ1-2; 9 bases are shared with TRBD1. J was trimmed by 11 bases and V by 0 bases; bases with no gene match: 16. CDR3 length equals 16 residues. Germline assignment: CDR1 SQVTM and CDR2 ANQGSEA. CDR3 bases: TGCAGCGTTGAAGAAATTCTTACAGGGGGCACGGACCTGTACACCTTC. This sequence encodes CSVEEILTGGTDLYTF.

The CDR3 loop reads CASSIGGGGQPQHF. CDR3 DNA: TGTGCCAGTAGTATAGGAGGGGGTGGACAGCCCCAGCATTTT. The chain couples TRBV19 to TRBJ1-5, with D possibly matching TRBD1 (6 bases). The CDR3 loop spans 14 amino acids. The ends were cut back, 1 base at V and 7 bases at J, with 11 bases in the middle. Germline CDR1 reads LNHDA; CDR2 reads SQIVND (reference sequence). The whole variable domain, filled in from reference TRBV19 and TRBJ1-5, reads DGGITQSPKYLFRKEGQNVTLSCEQNLNHDAMYWYRQDPGQGLRLIYYSQIVNDFQKGDIAEGYSVSREKKESFPLTVTSAQKNPTAFYLCASSIGGGGQPQHFGDGTRLSIL.

This clone appeared a few times. Distinct nucleotide sequences in the sample also encode this CDR3. V and J are TRBV4-1 and TRBJ1-5; 10 nucleotides align to TRBD1. Trimming at V came to 2 bases and at J to 1 base, leaving 8 bases not matched to a gene. This CDR3 is 18 amino acids long. The germline CDR1 and CDR2 sequences are MGHRA and YSYEKL. The CDR3 reads CASSQLPGQGLSNQPQHF. DNA for the CDR3: TGCGCCAGCAGCCAACTTCCGGGACAGGGGTTGAGCAATCAGCCCCAGCATTTT.

The chain employs TRBV3-1 (or the pseudogene TRBV3-2) and TRBJ2-5; D is uncertain. The CDR3 length is 11 residues. V lost 4 bases to trimming and J lost 4 bases, with 4 bases between them. Germline V gives CDR1 LGHDT, CDR2 YNNKEL (reference sequence). The CDR3 region is CASSLAETQYF. In DNA, the CDR3 is TGTGCCAGCAGCCTGGCAGAGACCCAGTACTTC.

The rearrangement joins TRBV11-2 to TRBJ2-5; TRBD1 might be the D (5 bases). CDR3 length equals 13 residues. CDR1 is SGHAT and CDR2 is FQNNGV in the germline V gene. V dropped 2 bases and J dropped 5 bases, with 9 bases sitting between them. CDR3 protein: CASSLQGLETQYF. The DNA for the CDR3 is TGTGCCAGCAGCTTACAGGGATTGGAGACCCAGTACTTC.

The chain carries TRBV7-2 and TRBJ2-1, with 7 bases fitting TRBD2. The CDR3 runs to 17 residues. Germline trimming cut 1 base from V and 2 bases from J; bases unmatched to any gene: 8. Per the germline V gene, CDR1 is SGHTA and CDR2 is FQGNSA. CDR3 DNA: TGTGCCAGCAGCTTAGGTGCTGGGGGGGGGACCTACAATGAGCAGTTCTTC. Translated, it gives CASSLGAGGGTYNEQFF.

Written as DNA, the CDR3 is TGTGCCAGCAGCTTGGCGGGGGCTCACCAAGAGACCCAGTACTTC. It codes for CASSLAGAHQETQYF. This chain uses TRBV9 with TRBJ2-5; D possibly corresponds to TRBD2 (7 bases). Germline CDR1 is SGDLS and CDR2 is YYNGEE. This CDR3 has 15 residues. V was trimmed by 4 bases and J by 0 bases, leaving 13 bases between them.

The V gene is TRBV2, the J gene TRBJ2-2; TRBD2 matches at 10 bases. Germline CDR1 SNHLY, CDR2 FYNNEI. The J segment lost 4 bases and the V segment lost 7 bases, leaving 3 bases of the junction unmatched. This CDR3 comprises 14 residues. The CDR3 DNA is TGTGCCAGCAATGGACTAGCGGCCACCGGGGAGCTGTTTTTT. It yields the protein CASNGLAATGELFF.

The chain uses TRBV6-5 and TRBJ1-1, with D maybe TRBD1 (5 bases). Trimming left V 2 bases short and J 0 bases short, with 13 bases between. Germline CDR1 MNHEY, CDR2 SVGAGI. The CDR3 spans 16 residues. The CDR3: CASSYKGHLLNTEAFF. Here the CDR3 DNA reads TGTGCCAGCAGTTACAAAGGACACCTCTTGAACACTGAAGCTTTCTTT.

The gene calls are TRBV7-9 and TRBJ1-1; D remains ambiguous. The CDR3 contains 14 residues. Looked up from germline, CDR1 is SEHNR and CDR2 is FQNEAQ (reference sequence). Trimming shortened V by 6 bases and J by 1 base, and 12 bases separated the two germline ends. The CDR3 loop reads CASSPPHRNTEAFF. The DNA for the CDR3 is TGTGCCAGCAGTCCCCCTCACAGGAACACTGAAGCTTTCTTT.

This clone was picked up a small number of times. V and J are TRBV3-1 (or the pseudogene TRBV3-2) and TRBJ1-6; 7 bases fit TRBD1. J lost 0 bases, V lost 0 bases, and 8 bases had no gene match. The CDR3 extends over 19 amino acids. Germline V gene lookup returns CDR1 LGHDT and CDR2 YNNKEL (reference sequence). The CDR3: CASSQDLGGGSSYNSPLHF. The CDR3 DNA is TGTGCCAGCAGCCAAGATTTAGGGGGCGGGAGCTCCTATAATTCACCCCTCCACTTT.

This rearrangement joins TRBV7-9 to TRBJ1-2; a possible D gene is TRBD1 (5 bases). Germline values: CDR1 SEHNR, CDR2 FQNEAQ (reference sequence). The CDR3 spans 16 residues. Trimming left V 5 bases short and J 2 bases short, with 18 bases between. In DNA, the CDR3 is TGTGCCAGCAGCCCGAACCCCGGGACGGAAAACTATGGCTACACCTTC. Translated, it gives CASSPNPGTENYGYTF.

The chain uses TRBV6-4 and TRBJ1-1; D might be TRBD1 (5 bases). The germline V gene encodes CDR1 MRHNA and CDR2 SNTAGT. Deletions cut 0 bases from V and 7 bases from J, with 12 bases between. CDR3 length equals 14 residues. The CDR3 DNA reads as TGTGCCAGCAGTGACTCGGGGGGGATCGGTGAAGCTTTCTTT. Translating gives CASSDSGGIGEAFF.

CDR3: CASSKAQGERPYEQYF. DNA of the CDR3: TGTGCCAGCAGCAAAGCGCAGGGGGAGAGGCCTTACGAGCAGTACTTC. The chain couples TRBV21-1 to TRBJ2-7; the table's D call, TRBD1, has no DNA check behind it. TRBV21-1 is designated a pseudogene. This CDR3 is built from 16 residues.

This chain uses TRBV2 with TRBJ1-1; D is undetermined. CDR1 and CDR2 from the germline V gene are SNHLY and FYNNEI. The CDR3 has 11 amino acids. V shed 2 bases and J shed 10 bases, with 8 bases lying between them. The CDR3 sequence is CASSESRRAFF. The CDR3 nucleotides are TGTGCCAGCAGTGAAAGCAGACGAGCTTTCTTT.

The V gene is TRBV6-1, the J gene TRBJ2-1; D gene uncertain. The CDR3 is 17 amino acids. With 0 bases removed from V and 0 bases from J, the gap between germline ends came to 12 bases. The germline gives CDR1 MNHNS, CDR2 SASEGT. The CDR3 DNA reads TGTGCCAGCAGTGAAGCGAGGTTAGCCAGCTCCTACAATGAGCAGTTCTTC. This gives the protein CASSEARLASSYNEQFF.

The chain recombines TRBV11-2 with TRBJ2-1; tentatively, D is TRBD2 (5 bases). V lost 1 base to trimming and J lost 0 bases, with 7 bases between them. The CDR3 sequence is 15 residues long. From germline, CDR1 is SGHAT and CDR2 FQNNGV. This CDR3 reads CASSLASNSYNEQFF. The CDR3 DNA reads as TGTGCCAGCAGCTTAGCTAGCAACTCCTACAATGAGCAGTTCTTC.

V gene TRBV24-1 combines with J gene TRBJ2-7; tentatively, D is TRBD1 or TRBD2 (5 bases each). The CDR3 has 15 amino acids. Germline V CDR1 and CDR2: KGHDR, SFDVKD. Trimming left V 4 bases short and J 3 bases short, with 15 bases between. The CDR3 reads CATSDHGTPNYEQYF. As DNA, the CDR3 is TGTGCCACCAGTGACCACGGGACCCCTAACTACGAGCAGTACTTC.